The T cell receptor beta chain under discussion was sequenced for a study of CD8+ T cells in alopecia areata. In the study overall: Patients in the treated group were given tofacitinib by mouth, 5 to 10 mg twice a day.

In germline, CDR1 is SEHNR, CDR2 FQNEAQ (reference sequence). V was clipped by 1 base and J by 13 bases, with 11 bases between them. The CDR3 sequence is 12 residues long. General observations from the study: Shared TCR sequences were less clear between patients than in mice, possibly partly from HLA diversity.

cDNA reverse transcribed from extracted RNA served as the sequencing template. Data came from immunoSEQ multiplex PCR; TCRdb stores just in-frame clones and leaves some out. This repertoire shows around 250,000 clones, roughly 69% found once; its top ten account for about 1.3%. This clone was seen repeatedly, ten times or more. Its antigen is not identified. The V gene is TRBV7-9, the J gene TRBJ2-1; D gene ambiguous. The starting material was CD4+ T cells sorted from blood, obtained at week 0. The clonotype was recovered from a human donor with alopecia areata. The CDR3, as DNA: TGTGCCAGCAGCTTAGTTGGAGCACAACAGTTCTTC. It codes for CASSLVGAQQFF.